Listed below are T cell receptor beta chains from one sample, sequenced in a study of control samples from healthy donors and cancer patients. Method: immunoSEQ multiplex PCR; TCRdb's copy keeps in-frame clones and lacks some. The data show more than 65,000 clones, approximately 80% seen once. The sequencing input was blood. Every receptor here comes from a man aged 50 or older in good health. The CDR3 runs from the conserved cysteine through the conserved F or W. D genes are given only for firm matches. Clone size is given for some rows only: seen once, a few or many times, or a class if the clone is expanded.

size	V	D	J	DNA	CDR3
-	TRBV27	-	TRBJ2-7	TGTGCCAGCAGTCAGACCGGGACTGAGCAGTACTTC	CASSQTGTEQYF
-	TRBV30	TRBD2	TRBJ2-1	TGTGCCTGGAGACAGACTAGCGGGATGAGCAATGAGCAGTTCTTC	CAWRQTSGMSNEQFF
-	TRBV12-3/TRBV12-4	-	TRBJ1-4	TGTGCCAGCAGTAGATGGGCGGAAAAACTGTTTTTT	CASSRWAEKLFF
-	TRBV5-1	TRBD1	TRBJ2-1	TGCGCCAGCAGCTTCCCAAGGAAAATAACAGGGGCGAAGATCAATGAGCAGTTCTTC	CASSFPRKITGAKINEQFF
few	TRBV7-2	-	TRBJ2-1	TGTGCCAGCAGCTTAGGGGGAGGTGATGAGCAGTTCTTC	CASSLGGGDEQFF
-	TRBV6-4	TRBD1	TRBJ1-1	TGTGCCAGCAGACAGGGGGCTGAAGCTTTCTTT	CASRQGAEAFF
-	TRBV10-3	-	TRBJ1-1	TGTGCCATCAGTGCGAGGAAGTCAACTGAAGCTTTCTTT	CAISARKSTEAFF
-	TRBV6-2/TRBV6-3	TRBD1	TRBJ1-5	TGTGCCAGCAGTTACAGGGGGACAGGCGATCACCCCCAGCATTTT	CASSYRGTGDHPQHF
-	TRBV27	-	TRBJ2-7	TGTGCCAGCAGTTTATCTGGGGGTCCCGGACCCGAGCAGTACTTC	CASSLSGGPGPEQYF
-	TRBV25-1	-	TRBJ2-3	TGTGCCAGCAGTGAATCCGTCAGGGGAGATACGCAGTATTTT	CASSESVRGDTQYF
-	TRBV3-1/TRBV3-2	-	TRBJ1-2	TGTGCCAGCAGGGAAAGTCCCAACTATGGCTACACCTTC	CASRESPNYGYTF
-	TRBV7-2	-	TRBJ2-7	TGTGCCAGCAGCTCCCGCCCTGTAGGGCGACTCGGTTACGAGCAGTACTTC	CASSSRPVGRLGYEQYF
-	TRBV19	-	TRBJ2-7	TGTGCCAGTAGTATCCAGGCACCCTACGAGCAGTACTTC	CASSIQAPYEQYF
-	TRBV7-2	-	TRBJ2-2	TGTGCCACCAAGGACTACAACACCGGGGAGCTGTTTTTT	CATKDYNTGELFF
-	TRBV19	-	TRBJ2-3	TGTGCCAGTAGTAAGACAGTGGAACCAGATACGCAGTATTTT	CASSKTVEPDTQYF
-	TRBV21-1	-	TRBJ1-1	TGTGCCAGCAGCAAAGAACTGGGGACGATGAACACTGAAGCTTTCTTT	CASSKELGTMNTEAFF
-	TRBV5-1	-	TRBJ1-3	TGCGCCAGCAGCTTGCTCCCCTTATACGGAAACACCATATATTTT	CASSLLPLYGNTIYF
-	TRBV5-1	TRBD2	TRBJ2-5	TGCGCCAGCAGCTTGGTGTCCGGGACTAGCGGGAGCGGCCAAGAGACCCAGTACTTC	CASSLVSGTSGSGQETQYF
-	TRBV6-6	-	TRBJ2-1	TGTGCCAGCAGGTCAGACAATATGGTAAATGAGCAGTTCTTC	CASRSDNMVNEQFF
-	TRBV20-1	-	TRBJ2-1	TGCAGTGCTAGTGTTAGTGGAGCGGAGGAGATAGGTGAGCAGTTCTTC	CSASVSGAEEIGEQFF
-	TRBV6-2/TRBV6-3	-	TRBJ2-7	TGTGCCAGCAGTTACAGGGGAAGACAGTACTTC	CASSYRGRQYF
once	TRBV28	-	TRBJ1-2	TGTGCCAGCAGTGTTGGGACGGATTCCTATAGCTACACCTTC	CASSVGTDSYSYTF
-	TRBV5-4	TRBD1	TRBJ2-5	TGTGCCAGCAGCTTGACAGGGGGCTGGCAAGAGACCCAGTACTTC	CASSLTGGWQETQYF
-	TRBV20-1	TRBD1	TRBJ2-3	TGCAGTGCTAGTTTCGGACAGGGGGCAACAGATACGCAGTATTTT	CSASFGQGATDTQYF
-	TRBV11-3	TRBD2	TRBJ2-7	TGTGCCAGCAGTGTCCTTTGGGAGGGTAGCTACGAGCAGTACTTC	CASSVLWEGSYEQYF
-	TRBV5-4	TRBD2	TRBJ2-1	TGTGCCAGCAGGTCGACTAGCGGGAGGGCCCACAATGAGCAGTTCTTC	CASRSTSGRAHNEQFF
-	TRBV12-3/TRBV12-4	TRBD1	TRBJ1-1	TGTGCCAGCAGTCCGGGGACAGGAGGAGCTTTCTTT	CASSPGTGGAFF
-	TRBV29-1	-	TRBJ1-1	TGCAGCGTTGATCCCGCGAGGAGTGAAGCTTTCTTT	CSVDPARSEAFF
-	TRBV6-5	TRBD1	TRBJ2-3	TGTGCCAGCGGGACAGGGATCATTGGTACGCAGTATTTT	CASGTGIIGTQYF
once	TRBV11-3	TRBD2	TRBJ2-3	TGTGCCAGCAGCCCAGGGACTAGCGAAACAGATACGCAGTATTTT	CASSPGTSETDTQYF
-	TRBV11-2	-	TRBJ2-5	TGTGCCAGCAGCTTAGAAGAGACCCAGTACTTC	CASSLEETQYF
-	TRBV4-3	TRBD1	TRBJ2-7	TGCGCCAGCAGCCGAAACTACAGGGGAAGCTCCTACGAGCAGTACTTC	CASSRNYRGSSYEQYF
-	TRBV30	-	TRBJ1-2	TGTGCCTGGGGTGAGGGGCCTGACTATGGCTACACCTTC	CAWGEGPDYGYTF
-	TRBV27	-	TRBJ2-2	TGTGCCAGCAGTTTACGGGGCGATCCTTCGAACACCGGGGAGCTGTTTTTT	CASSLRGDPSNTGELFF
-	TRBV6-6	TRBD1	TRBJ1-2	TGTGCCAGCAGTTGGGACAGGGGAGATGGCTACACCTTC	CASSWDRGDGYTF
-	TRBV6-5	-	TRBJ2-7	TGTGCCAGCAGTTACCAGGGTGGCGAGCAGTACTTC	CASSYQGGEQYF
-	TRBV19	TRBD2	TRBJ2-1	TGTGCCAGTAGGGGCCGGGACTATAGAGCCAATGAGCAGTTCTTC	CASRGRDYRANEQFF
-	TRBV29-1	-	TRBJ2-1	TGCAGCGTAGCCGGCATCTCGGCCAATGAGCAGTTCTTC	CSVAGISANEQFF
-	TRBV5-1	-	TRBJ1-2	TGCGCCAGCAGTCGTGCGGGAGAGGACAATGGCTACACCTTC	CASSRAGEDNGYTF
-	TRBV4-3	TRBD1	TRBJ1-1	TGCGCCAGCAGCCCTGGACAGGGCTTCACTGAAGCTTTCTTT	CASSPGQGFTEAFF
-	TRBV10-3	TRBD2	TRBJ2-1	TGTGCCATCAGTGACAGCGGTAGCGGGAGCTCCTACAATGAGCAGTTCTTC	CAISDSGSGSSYNEQFF
-	TRBV19	TRBD1	TRBJ1-1	TGTGCCACATCTGACAGGGCGAGAACTGAAGCTTTCTTT	CATSDRARTEAFF
-	TRBV3-1/TRBV3-2	-	TRBJ1-4	TGTGCCAGCAGCAGGGGGACGGGTCCTAATGAAAAACTGTTTTTT	CASSRGTGPNEKLFF
once	TRBV6-5	-	TRBJ1-3	TGTGCCAGCAGTTACTCTCTCGTTCTTACTGGAAACACCATATATTTT	CASSYSLVLTGNTIYF
once	TRBV15	-	TRBJ1-5	TGTGCCACCAGCAGAGCCAATCAGCCCCAGCATTTT	CATSRANQPQHF
-	TRBV6-2/TRBV6-3	-	TRBJ1-2	TGTGCCAGCACTTCCTCTCGCCTTGGCTACACCTTC	CASTSSRLGYTF
-	TRBV7-6	TRBD2	TRBJ2-1	TGTGCCAGCAGCCCGGGACTAGCGGGAGGGCCCTCCCACAATGAGCAGTTCTTC	CASSPGLAGGPSHNEQFF
-	TRBV3-1/TRBV3-2	TRBD2	TRBJ2-7	TGTGCCAGCGGCCCCTTAGCGGGAGGGCCATTGGAGCAGTACTTC	CASGPLAGGPLEQYF
few	TRBV15	-	TRBJ2-6	TGTGCCACCAGCCCCAGGGCTGGGGCCAACGTCCTGACTTTC	CATSPRAGANVLTF
-	TRBV7-2	-	TRBJ1-5	TGTGCCAGCAGCCCCCGGAGGGATCAGCCCCAGCATTTT	CASSPRRDQPQHF
-	TRBV15	-	TRBJ2-1	TGTGCCACCAGCAGAGACATGGATGAGCAGTTCTTC	CATSRDMDEQFF
-	TRBV19	-	TRBJ1-5	TGTGCCAGTAGTGGTTTTATAGGCAATCAGCCCCAGCATTTT	CASSGFIGNQPQHF
-	TRBV11-3	-	TRBJ2-1	TGTGCCAGCAGCTTAGATAGCGCTTCCTACAATGAGCAGTTCTTC	CASSLDSASYNEQFF
-	TRBV10-2	-	TRBJ1-6	TGCGCCAGCAGTGCGGCGGGCTCTCGTTCACCCCTCCACTTT	CASSAAGSRSPLHF
-	TRBV6-6	-	TRBJ2-3	TGTGCCAGCAGAACAACGCGGGGCAGCACAGATACGCAGTATTTT	CASRTTRGSTDTQYF